This T cell receptor (beta chain) was obtained from a study of T cell changes during pregnancy in multiple sclerosis. V lost 6 bases to trimming and J lost 2 bases; unmatched junction nucleotides: 3. This CDR3 region has 14 residues. CDR1 is LNHNV and CDR2 is YYDKDF in the germline V gene (reference sequence). Clones were sequenced by immunoSEQ multiplex PCR, and TCRdb holds only the in-frame ones, with some missing. In the table there are tens of thousands of clones, under 95% of which are singletons. J is TRBJ2-3 and V is TRBV15; 9 nucleotides line up with TRBD2. This specimen was peripheral blood, taken before pregnancy. The sequence came from a female donor with multiple sclerosis, enrolled in a pregnancy study. CDR3 sequence: CATRIAGATDTQYF. In nucleotides, the CDR3 is TGTGCCACCAGGATAGCGGGGGCCACAGATACGCAGTATTTT.